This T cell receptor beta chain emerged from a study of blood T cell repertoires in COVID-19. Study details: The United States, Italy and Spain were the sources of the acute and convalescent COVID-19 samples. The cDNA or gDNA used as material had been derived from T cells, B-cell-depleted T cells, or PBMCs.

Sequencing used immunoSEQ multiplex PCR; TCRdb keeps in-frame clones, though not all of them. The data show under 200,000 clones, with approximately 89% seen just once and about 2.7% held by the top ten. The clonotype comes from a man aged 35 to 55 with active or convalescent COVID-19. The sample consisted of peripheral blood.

The CDR3 is CASSVGAATGDYGYTF. The CDR3 region has the DNA TGTGCCAGCAGCGTAGGAGCTGCGACAGGGGACTATGGCTACACCTTC. This chain joins TRBV9 and TRBJ1-2; TRBD1 matches at 8 bases. This CDR3 has 16 amino acids. J gave up 3 bases and V 0 bases, and 7 bases lay outside the gene matches. Germline CDR1 SGDLS, CDR2 YYNGEE.